The rows below give T cell receptor beta chains drawn from one sample of a study of beta chain features in type 1 diabetes. The repertoire was sequenced with immunoSEQ multiplex PCR; TCRdb's copy has only in-frame clones and lacks some. This sample has some 140,000 clones, with around a tenth found just once. Sequencing was performed on central memory CD4+ T cells from blood. These TCRs come from a man younger than 30 in good health. The CDR3 runs from the conserved cysteine through the conserved F or W. D genes are given only for firm matches. Clone sizes are given selectively: once, few, many, or a class where the clone is expanded.

CDR3 protein | CDR3 DNA | clone size | J gene | D gene | V gene
CASSVEPSGEQYF | TGTGCCAGCAGCGTAGAACCTAGCGGCGAGCAGTACTTC | - | TRBJ2-7 | TRBD2 | TRBV9
CASSLVGGPTLGNYGYTF | TGTGCCAGCAGCTTGGTCGGGGGACCTACCCTGGGGAACTATGGCTACACCTTC | - | TRBJ1-2 | - | TRBV5-4
CASGPTSGGNEQYF | TGTGCCAGCGGACCAACTAGCGGGGGTAACGAGCAGTACTTC | - | TRBJ2-7 | TRBD2 | TRBV6-5
CASSLQEVGSYEQYF | TGTGCCAGCAGCTTACAGGAGGTGGGGTCCTACGAGCAGTACTTC | many | TRBJ2-7 | - | TRBV13
CATRRGTGNTGELFF | TGCGCCACCCGAAGGGGGACAGGTAACACCGGGGAGCTGTTTTTT | once | TRBJ2-2 | TRBD1 | TRBV5-1
CASSRQDGTYEQYF | TGTGCCAGCAGCCGACAGGACGGAACCTACGAGCAGTACTTC | few | TRBJ2-7 | - | TRBV7-2
CASSLEAIGDTQYF | TGTGCCAGCAGCTTAGAAGCGATCGGAGATACGCAGTATTTT | many | TRBJ2-3 | - | TRBV7-2
CASSGTSGASTIYEQYF | TGCGCCAGCAGCGGGACTAGCGGGGCCAGCACTATCTACGAGCAGTACTTC | - | TRBJ2-7 | TRBD2 | TRBV5-1
CSPLGQGAVCNSPLHF | TGCAGCCCTCTGGGACAGGGGGCAGTCTGTAATTCACCCCTCCACTTT | - | TRBJ1-6 | TRBD1 | TRBV29-1
CASSAQGNTDTQYF | TGTGCCAGCAGTGCACAGGGGAACACAGATACGCAGTATTTT | - | TRBJ2-3 | TRBD1 | TRBV27
CASSNNDRNTEAFF | TGTGCCAGTAGTAATAACGACAGAAACACTGAAGCTTTCTTT | few | TRBJ1-1 | - | TRBV19
CASTSGGGARETQYF | TGTGCCAGCACGTCCGGCGGGGGGGCCAGAGAGACCCAGTACTTC | - | TRBJ2-5 | TRBD2 | TRBV25-1
CASSPRPGQGFFGYTF | TGTGCCAGCAGCCCAAGACCGGGACAGGGGTTTTTTGGCTACACCTTC | - | TRBJ1-2 | TRBD1 | TRBV5-4
CAIQGTCYNEQFF | TGTGCCATCCAGGGTACATGTTACAATGAGCAGTTCTTC | few | TRBJ2-1 | - | TRBV19
CASSKDRANEKLFF | TGTGCCAGTAGCAAGGACAGGGCTAATGAAAAACTGTTTTTT | - | TRBJ1-4 | TRBD1 | TRBV19
CASSIADTQYF | TGTGCCAGCAGTATCGCAGATACGCAGTATTTT | - | TRBJ2-3 | - | TRBV6-5
CASSEVSGRGTGELFF | TGTGCCAGCAGTGAGGTATCAGGGCGAGGAACCGGGGAGCTGTTTTTT | few | TRBJ2-2 | - | TRBV6-4
CASSSLAVRDTQYF | TGTGCCAGCAGCTCTCTAGCGGTTCGGGATACGCAGTATTTT | - | TRBJ2-3 | TRBD2 | TRBV6-5
CASSLGNGDNEKLFF | TGTGCCAGCTCACTCGGGAACGGTGATAATGAAAAACTGTTTTTT | - | TRBJ1-4 | - | TRBV18
CASSPNSGGAGYEQYF | TGTGCCAGCAGCCCGAATAGCGGGGGGGCGGGTTACGAGCAGTACTTC | - | TRBJ2-7 | TRBD2 | TRBV7-9
CASSAPGTGATYEQYF | TGTGCCAGCAGCGCTCCCGGGACAGGGGCTACCTACGAGCAGTACTTC | - | TRBJ2-7 | TRBD1 | TRBV11-2
CASSTGSNEQFF | TGTGCCAGCAGTACAGGTAGCAATGAGCAGTTCTTC | many | TRBJ2-1 | - | TRBV6-5
CASSFSGQGFWPQHF | TGTGCCAGCAGCTTCTCGGGACAGGGCTTTTGGCCCCAGCATTTT | - | TRBJ1-5 | TRBD1 | TRBV5-6
CASSLEGSQGSSYNEQFF | TGCGCCAGCAGCTTGGAGGGCTCGCAGGGGAGCTCCTACAATGAGCAGTTCTTC | few | TRBJ2-1 | - | TRBV5-1
CASNLRTGGYQPQHF | TGTGCCAGCAACCTGCGGACAGGCGGTTATCAGCCCCAGCATTTT | few | TRBJ1-5 | TRBD1 | TRBV28
CASSQGGGTGIVYGYTF | TGCGCCAGCAGCCAAGGAGGGGGGACAGGGATTGTCTATGGCTACACCTTC | many | TRBJ1-2 | TRBD1 | TRBV4-3
CSVTTSLYNEQFF | TGCAGCGTCACGACTAGCTTATACAATGAGCAGTTCTTC | few | TRBJ2-1 | TRBD2 | TRBV29-1
CASSQADSGGAWDTQYF | TGTGCCAGCAGCCAAGCAGATAGCGGGGGGGCGTGGGATACGCAGTATTTT | few | TRBJ2-3 | TRBD2 | TRBV4-2
CASSASGAPRETQYF | TGTGCCAGCAGCGCTAGCGGGGCCCCGCGAGAGACCCAGTACTTC | few | TRBJ2-5 | TRBD2 | TRBV7-2
CASSQTGPWDNEQFF | TGTGCCAGTAGTCAGACAGGGCCTTGGGATAATGAGCAGTTCTTC | - | TRBJ2-1 | TRBD1 | TRBV19
CASSYTGTSFSYEQYF | TGTGCCAGCAGTTACACCGGGACTAGCTTCTCCTACGAGCAGTACTTC | - | TRBJ2-7 | TRBD2 | TRBV6-5
CASANGSYEQYF | TGTGCCAGCGCGAACGGGTCCTACGAGCAGTACTTC | - | TRBJ2-7 | - | TRBV21-1
CASSQDSRDIGGYTF | TGCGCCAGCAGCCAAGATTCCCGGGACATAGGGGGCTACACCTTC | few | TRBJ1-2 | - | TRBV4-3
CASNPILGNTGELFF | TGCGCCAGCAACCCCATTCTAGGGAACACCGGGGAGCTGTTTTTT | - | TRBJ2-2 | - | TRBV4-1
CASSLPMGGGTNNEQFF | TGTGCCAGCAGTTTACCCATGGGAGGGGGAACTAACAATGAGCAGTTCTTC | few | TRBJ2-1 | - | TRBV28
CASSRGGGVETQYF | TGTGCCAGCAGCCGCGGAGGGGGCGTGGAGACCCAGTACTTC | few | TRBJ2-5 | - | TRBV7-6
CASSPDVGETQYF | TGTGCCAGCAGCCCAGACGTCGGGGAGACCCAGTACTTC | - | TRBJ2-5 | - | TRBV7-2
CASSTRTGGGSNEQYF | TGCGCCAGCAGCACAAGGACAGGGGGCGGATCTAACGAGCAGTACTTC | few | TRBJ2-7 | TRBD1 | TRBV5-1
CASGQGNQPQHF | TGTGCCAGCGGGCAGGGAAATCAGCCCCAGCATTTT | few | TRBJ1-5 | - | TRBV6-5
CATPAHGRGDGYTF | TGTGCCACCCCAGCACACGGTCGGGGGGATGGCTACACCTTC | - | TRBJ1-2 | - | TRBV10-3
CAWNRENTGELFF | TGTGCCTGGAACAGGGAAAACACCGGGGAGCTGTTTTTT | few | TRBJ2-2 | - | TRBV30
CASIRLQGKETQYF | TGCGCCAGCATCCGACTACAGGGGAAAGAGACCCAGTACTTC | few | TRBJ2-5 | TRBD1 | TRBV10-2
CASSYSSGGEDTQYF | TGTGCCAGCAGTTACTCCAGCGGGGGCGAGGATACGCAGTATTTT | few | TRBJ2-3 | TRBD2 | TRBV6-5
CASSLGTVNGYTF | TGTGCCAGCAGCTTAGGGACAGTAAATGGCTACACCTTC | many | TRBJ1-2 | - | TRBV7-9
CASSSGTVSGYTF | TGTGCCAGCAGCTCCGGGACAGTAAGCGGCTACACCTTC | - | TRBJ1-2 | TRBD1 | TRBV7-9
CASSPTRTATNEKLFF | TGCGCCAGCAGCCCAACCCGGACAGCAACTAATGAAAAACTGTTTTTT | - | TRBJ1-4 | - | TRBV5-1
CASRSTSSGANVLTF | TGTGCCAGCAGGTCCACTAGCTCTGGGGCCAACGTCCTGACTTTC | - | TRBJ2-6 | - | TRBV6-5
CASSYNRDPNSPLHF | TGTGCCAGCAGCTACAACCGGGATCCTAATTCACCCCTCCACTTT | - | TRBJ1-6 | - | TRBV9
CSVRVPNEKLFF | TGCAGCGTCAGGGTCCCTAATGAAAAACTGTTTTTT | few | TRBJ1-4 | - | TRBV29-1
CASSPPGIGGNTIYF | TGTGCCAGCAGCCCCCCAGGGATCGGTGGAAACACCATATATTTT | - | TRBJ1-3 | - | TRBV7-9